This T cell receptor (beta chain) stems from a study of technical replicates of blood from a few donors. CDR1 and CDR2 from the germline V gene are SNHLY and FYNNEI. The CDR3 spans 14 residues. V gave up 7 bases and J gave up 0 bases; unmatched junction bases: 6. Sequenced by immunoSEQ multiplex PCR; TCRdb stores in-frame clones only, minus some. The table includes 76,000 or so clones, approximately 86% detected once. This chain uses TRBV2 with TRBJ2-7, with 7 bases fitting TRBD1. The receptor was derived from a human donor in good health. Some clones in this sample may be carry-over from other donors' samples. Sequencing was carried out using PBMCs. CDR3: CASKQTGNSYEQYF. The DNA of the CDR3 is TGTGCCAGCAAACAGACAGGGAACTCCTACGAGCAGTACTTC.